This T cell receptor beta chain was recovered during a study of cytomegalovirus exposure and HLA in healthy donors. Study results and limitations: It has been reported that TCR beta sequences accurately predicted the HLA-A and HLA-B alleles of most subjects. Excluded: some indistinguishable V segments such as TRBV6-2 and TRBV6-3. The study put 150 to 200 TCR beta chains on its list as cytomegalovirus-associated.

The CDR3 is made up of 16 amino acids. Trimming shortened V by 2 bases and J by 6 bases, and 19 bases separated the two germline ends. The germline V gene has CDR1 SGHTA and CDR2 FQGNSA. It was with 60 Vbeta and 13 Jbeta primers that the PCR ran. Data came from immunoSEQ multiplex PCR; TCRdb stores just in-frame clones and leaves some out. The top ten clones hold roughly 5% of a sample with 90,000 to 120,000 clones, about 83% of them seen once. For this clone: Antigen unknown.

The receptor was derived from a female donor in good health and CMV-seropositive. The sequencing sample was made of PBMCs. V gene TRBV7-2 combines with J gene TRBJ1-1; weak D call: TRBD1 (6 bases). In nucleotides, the CDR3 is TGTGCCAGCAGCTTATCACAGGGTTATGGGGTTGCTGAAGCTTTCTTT. This gives the protein CASSLSQGYGVAEAFF.